The present TCR beta chain was sequenced within a study of blood T cell repertoires in COVID-19. Study summary: COVID-19 samples from acute and convalescent phases originated in the United States, Italy and Spain. The analysed material was cDNA or gDNA that came from T cells, B-cell-depleted T cells, or PBMCs.

The CDR3 runs to 17 residues. Unmatched junction bases numbered 7, after V lost 3 bases and J lost 5 bases. The germline V gene encodes CDR1 MGHRA and CDR2 YSYEKL. In the original workflow: Nucleated cell number was recorded as an estimate derived from reference gene primer amplification. TCRdb keeps only in-frame clones here, not all; method: immunoSEQ multiplex PCR. V and J calls and clone size follow that table, whereas D and trimming were derived from the DNA. This sample has roughly 50,000 clones, with more than 80% found just once. This clonotype originated in a human donor in a cohort sampled during active COVID-19. The sequencing sample was made of peripheral blood. The gene calls are TRBV4-1 and TRBJ2-2, with TRBD2 identical over 12 bases. The CDR3 sequence is CASSQELAGGVTGELFF. DNA of the CDR3: TGCGCCAGCAGCCAGGAGCTAGCGGGGGGGGTAACCGGGGAGCTGTTTTTT.